This T cell receptor (beta chain) was identified during a study of T cells in Graves' hyperthyroidism and ophthalmopathy (dated by TCRdb to the late 2010s). About the study as a whole: Peripheral blood was collected at initial diagnosis, before any treatment. To identify TCR V-J signatures that set the groups apart, the researchers used a discovery cohort of approximately 98 patients, made up of around 40 with Graves' ophthalmopathy and about 59 with stable Graves' hyperthyroidism. Prospective prediction of ophthalmopathy was tested in an independent validation cohort consisting of roughly 20 hyperthyroidism patients and 15 or so patients who later progressed to ophthalmopathy. The 75 to 100 discovery patients were divided at random into training and test sets in a 7:3 ratio. The study also compared thyroid tissue and blood T-cell repertoires from over 5 Graves' hyperthyroidism patients. After blood sampling, hyperthyroidism patients were treated with methimazole at a starting dose of 30 mg daily, and ophthalmopathy patients were treated with high-dose intravenous methylprednisolone. The paper reports TCR Vbeta CDR3 sequencing of 130 to 150 peripheral blood samples: around 41 ophthalmopathy, under 80 hyperthyroidism and approximately 17 progressor patients.

The TCR beta CDR3 regions were amplified from the RNA transcripts. For the first round of RT-PCR on the TCR CDR3, the HTBI primer set was used together with the Qiagen OneStep RT-PCR kit. A second multiplex PCR round built the libraries, followed by size selection and purification. Paired-end sequencing of the libraries was performed with 100 bp reads on an Illumina HiSeq2000. Turning to the authors' computational methods: SOAPnuke was used to process the raw data, with reads discarded if the reads contained adapters or uncalled bases, had a mean Phred below 15, or lacked an exact constant-primer or identifier match. COPE v1.2.5 was used to merge high-quality paired reads, and clonotypes were defined as unique nucleotide sequences. MiTCR v1.1 was used to align the clonotypes against IMGT TRBV, TRBD and TRBJ reference segments. Only V-J combinations with frequency above 0.0001, covering 99.2% of repertoires, were analysed. A TCS score was defined as the ratio between F50 (clonal expansion) and ExV (chaos), using BLOSUM62-based TCRdist between CDR3 peptides within each V-J. Welch's t-statistics and random forest reduced 500 to 650 V-J features to 10 to 15, which were used in a naive Bayes classifier (R e1071). The raw public reads went through TCRdb reprocessing: fastp at Q25, MiXCR clone calling, in-frame beta chains kept. For every CDR3 protein sequence, its rows merge into one entry that carries the most common genes and DNA. The authors' filters were not applied to this entry. This sample has hundreds of thousands of distinct CDR3 sequences in its table, and about a sixth of those were observed once. The top ten clones comprise around 3.5% of the sample.

Beyond this particular receptor, the publication reports: No statistical method was used to set the sample size in advance, and investigators knew the group allocation. Blood samples also contained most of the expanded thyroid clonotypes (frequency above 0.001), which suggests that blood repertoires may reflect thyroid immune responses. In validation, the model predicted progression to ophthalmopathy a median of roughly 6.1 months before onset, with roughly 71% sensitivity and just under 75% specificity. A model built on a 13 V-J signature distinguished ophthalmopathy from stable hyperthyroidism, reaching about 89% sensitivity and approximately 83% specificity in cross-validation and 80%/75% in testing.

Germline trimming amounts to 1 base on V and 3 bases on J, with 5 as the count of junction bases outside the gene matches. Reading from cysteine to phenylalanine, the CDR3 counts 15 amino acids. Of all the DNA, just the CDR3 is kept, 45 bases in frame from base 1. CDR1 and CDR2 are drawn from the germline V gene: KGHSH, LQKENI. In the ophthalmopathy patients, disease was moderately to severely active, with a Clinical Activity Score of 3 or more, a NOSPECS grade of 4 or more, and a duration of less than 3 months. The study excluded patients with uncontrolled infections, other autoimmune diseases, pregnancy or lactation. Diagnoses were established on the basis of clinical symptoms, serum thyroxine and TRAb, thyroid ultrasound, and orbital computed tomography. PBMCs were isolated from 7.5 to 10 ml of fresh peripheral blood by Ficoll-Paque density gradient centrifugation. Total RNA was extracted using Trizol reagent, and RNA quality was assessed on an Agilent 2100 Bioanalyzer.

To note about this clonotype: No antigen is known for it. There are no base qualities to consult, and no much larger clone falls within one base.

Recombination linked TRBV18 to TRBJ2-7, with 8 middle bases fitting TRBD1. Specimen: blood. This receptor was identified in a woman aged 40 to 50 with Graves' ophthalmopathy. Read as DNA, the sequence is TGTGCCAGCTCACCACAGGGTACAGGGGGCTACGAGCAGTACTTC. Its protein product is CASSPQGTGGYEQYF.